This TCR beta chain is drawn from a study of cytomegalovirus exposure and HLA in healthy donors. Overall study results and limits: The study put 150 to 200 TCR beta chains on its list as cytomegalovirus-associated. In an earlier analysis, productive rearrangement rates for most beta V segments clustered near 87% or 30%.

The donors gave bone marrow, and they were healthy. A remark on this clone: Its antigen is undetermined.

PCR was performed using 60 Vbeta and 13 Jbeta primers. Sequencing used immunoSEQ multiplex PCR; TCRdb keeps in-frame clones, though not all of them. Here the sample spans tens of thousands of clones, about nine tenths being singletons. Germline-derived CDR1 and CDR2 are MNHEY and SVGAGI. V was clipped by 10 bases and J by 1 base; unmatched bases: 3. The CDR3 is 13 residues long. The chain employs TRBV6-5 and TRBJ2-3, with TRBD2 identical over 9 bases. This sequence originates from a woman in her forties in good health and CMV-seropositive. The material sequenced was PBMCs. As DNA, the CDR3 is TGTGCCACCAGGACTAGCGGCACAGATACGCAGTATTTT. This gives the protein CATRTSGTDTQYF.